This T cell receptor beta chain was sequenced for a study of Graves' ophthalmopathy and Graves' hyperthyroidism. Pregnant or lactating patients and those with other autoimmune diseases or uncontrolled infections were excluded. For repertoire sequencing, the TCR beta CDR3 regions were amplified from RNA transcripts. The authors performed first-round RT-PCR with HTBI primers and then a second-round multiplex PCR. MiXCR was run by TCRdb on the multiplex PCR reads, yielding one entry per CDR3 protein. The sample has about 700,000 distinct CDR3 sequences, about 44% seen once. Trimming cost V 3 bases and J 1 base, with 9 bases left between them. The CDR3 sequence is 14 residues long. The germline V gene encodes CDR1 SNHLY and CDR2 FYNNEI. General observations from the study: Also, most clonotypes expanded in the thyroid above 0.001 frequency appeared in blood. Ophthalmopathy and stable hyperthyroidism were discriminated by a 13-signature model, with over 85% sensitivity and around 77% specificity.

As for this clonotype: Its cognate antigen is unknown.

V usage is TRBV2 and J usage is TRBJ1-1; no clear D gene. This sequence originates from an adult man with Graves' ophthalmopathy. Material: peripheral blood. This chain's CDR3 is CASSDGSENTEAFF. CDR3 nucleotide sequence: TGTGCCAGCAGTGACGGCAGTGAGAACACTGAAGCTTTCTTT.